The present TCR beta chain was sequenced within a study of blood T cell repertoires in COVID-19. Study overall: Samples taken during acute and convalescent COVID-19 were collected in the United States, Italy and Spain.

This CDR3 region has 15 residues. V was cut by 5 bases and J by 9 bases, with 17 bases left in between. Germline assignment: CDR1 SGHTA and CDR2 FQGNSA. Clones were sequenced by immunoSEQ multiplex PCR, and TCRdb holds only the in-frame ones, with some missing. The sample shows approximately 56,000 clones, 75% to 90% of them seen only once. The sequencing sample was made of peripheral blood. The clonotype comes from a woman aged 60 to 75 with COVID-19, enrolled during active disease. V gene TRBV7-2 combines with J gene TRBJ1-6, with D perhaps matching TRBD1 (6 bases). The CDR3 coding sequence is TGTGCCAGCAGCCCGCGGACAGAGGGTGGTTCACCCCTCCACTTT. Translated: CASSPRTEGGSPLHF.